A single sample is the source of the 15 T cell receptor beta chains below, sequenced in a study of blood T cell repertoires in COVID-19. Some clones are missing from TCRdb's copy, which holds only in-frame ones; the method was immunoSEQ multiplex PCR. The table records about 120,000 clones, 85% to 90% of them present only once. Sample: peripheral blood. The receptors come from a woman aged 55-69 years with COVID-19, enrolled during active disease.

The chain links TRBV9 to TRBJ2-6; a weak D match, TRBD2 (6 bases). V gave up 3 bases and J gave up 3 bases, with 13 bases separating them. This CDR3 is 16 amino acids long. The germline CDR1 and CDR2 sequences are SGDLS and YYNGEE. The CDR3 coding sequence is TGTGCCAGCAGCGCCTGGGGGGAAAGTGGGGCCAACGTCCTGACTTTC. The encoded protein is CASSAWGESGANVLTF.

J is TRBJ2-3 and V is TRBV6-5; 11 bases map to TRBD2. Per germline, CDR1 MNHEY and CDR2 SVGAGI. CDR3 length: 15 residues. V lost 6 bases and J lost 4; bases outside the gene matches: 6. CDR3 protein: CASRVAGGRSDTQYF. CDR3 coding DNA: TGTGCCAGCAGGGTAGCGGGGGGGAGGTCAGATACGCAGTATTTT.

J is TRBJ1-1 and V is TRBV7-9; a possible D gene is TRBD1 (5 bases). The V end was cut by 1 base, the J end by 7 bases, with 10 bases between. The CDR3 is 13 residues long. The germline CDR1 and CDR2 sequences are SEHNR and FQNEAQ (reference sequence). The CDR3 spells CASSLVGTGEAFF. In DNA, the CDR3 is TGTGCCAGCAGCTTAGTTGGTACAGGTGAAGCTTTCTTT.

This sequence joins TRBV7-2 and TRBJ2-3, with 10 nucleotides matching TRBD2. The germline V gene encodes CDR1 SGHTA and CDR2 FQGNSA. V lost 5 bases and J lost 7; bases outside the gene matches: 9. This CDR3 contains 15 residues. CDR3 amino acids: CASSRTSGEGYTQYF. CDR3 bases: TGTGCCAGCAGCCGTACTAGCGGGGAGGGATATACGCAGTATTTT.

The chain employs TRBV11-3 and TRBJ2-5; 7 positions match TRBD2. Germline V CDR1 and CDR2: SGHNT, YENEEA. CDR3 size: 17 residues. V shed 0 bases and J 4 bases; nucleotides not matched to a gene: 11. The CDR3 DNA sequence: TGTGCCAGCAGCTTAGAGGGTGCTAGCGGTCGGGGAGAGACCCAGTACTTC. Protein: CASSLEGASGRGETQYF.

This chain links TRBV10-3 with TRBJ1-3, with D possibly matching TRBD1 (6 bases). Trimming shortened V by 6 bases and J by 2 bases, and 11 bases separated the two germline ends. The CDR3 runs 14 residues. Germline CDR1 ENHRY, CDR2 SYGVKD. In nucleotides, the CDR3 is TGTGCCATCAGCTCCAGGGACACTGGAAACACCATATATTTT. Its protein product is CAISSRDTGNTIYF.

V usage is TRBV7-3 and J usage is TRBJ2-7; 7 bases line up with TRBD2. Trimming cost V 4 bases and J 1 base; bases outside gene matches: 7. The CDR3 consists of 15 residues. Germline V CDR1 and CDR2: SGHTA, FQGTGA. The CDR3 loop reads CASSSQAGSSYEQYF. The CDR3 bases are TGTGCCAGCAGCTCGCAAGCGGGGTCTTCCTACGAGCAGTACTTC.

The V gene is TRBV7-2, the J gene TRBJ1-4; 8 bases align to TRBD1. Germline V gene sequence: CDR1 SGHTA, CDR2 FQGNSA. J gave up 8 bases and V 7 bases, and 6 bases lay outside the gene matches. This CDR3 is 13 amino acids long. The CDR3 sequence: CASTRGPSEKLFF. The CDR3 bases are TGTGCCAGCACCAGGGGGCCTTCGGAAAAACTGTTTTTT. Drawing the rest from reference TRBV7-2 and TRBJ1-4, the complete variable domain is GAGVSQSPSNKVTEKGKDVELRCDPISGHTALYWYRQSLGQGLEFLIYFQGNSAPDKSGLPSDRFSAERTGGSVSTLTIQRTQQEDSAVYLCASTRGPSEKLFFGSGTQLSVL.

V is TRBV5-5 and J is TRBJ2-7; no clear D. This CDR3 has 14 residues. CDR1 SGHKS and CDR2 YYEKEE come from the germline V gene (reference sequence). V was pared by 0 bases and J by 2 bases, with 9 bases between. CDR3: CASSLGAEAYEQYF. Written as DNA, the CDR3 is TGTGCCAGCAGCTTGGGGGCTGAAGCCTACGAGCAGTACTTC.

The chain couples TRBV6-5 to TRBJ1-2; unclear D gene. CDR3 length equals 14 residues. Germline CDR1 is MNHEY and CDR2 is SVGAGI. The V end was cut by 6 bases, the J end by 3 bases, with 14 bases between. This chain's CDR3 is CASREDGYDYGYTF. The CDR3 DNA reads as TGTGCCAGCAGGGAGGACGGGTACGACTATGGCTACACCTTC.

This rearrangement joins TRBV10-3 to TRBJ2-5, with 10 positions matching TRBD2. The germline V gene has CDR1 ENHRY and CDR2 SYGVKD. With V trimmed by 3 bases and J by 4 bases, 5 bases remained unmatched. CDR3 size: 15 residues. In DNA, the CDR3 is TGTGCCATCAGTGATCAGCGGGGGGGCAGAGAGACCCAGTACTTC. It translates to CAISDQRGGRETQYF.

The chain has TRBV18 and TRBJ1-1; D is ambiguous. The V end was cut by 4 bases, the J end by 4 bases, with 16 bases between. Per germline, CDR1 KGHSH and CDR2 LQKENI. The CDR3 runs 15 residues. The CDR3 region is CASSHETNDATEAFF. The CDR3 nucleotides are TGTGCCAGCTCACATGAGACTAACGATGCCACTGAAGCTTTCTTT.

V is TRBV7-6 and J is TRBJ2-5; 8 nucleotides align to TRBD1. J lost 4 bases, V lost 3 bases, and 13 bases had no gene match. The CDR3 has 17 residues. Per the germline V gene, CDR1 is SGHVS and CDR2 is FNYEAQ. The CDR3 spells CASSFRQGFGVAETQYF. Written as DNA, the CDR3 is TGTGCCAGCAGCTTTAGACAGGGGTTTGGGGTGGCAGAGACCCAGTACTTC.

The V call is TRBV7-2, the J call TRBJ1-1; unclear D gene. Trimming removed 5 bases from V and 7 bases from J, with 11 bases in between. This CDR3 spans 12 amino acids. CDR1 SGHTA and CDR2 FQGNSA come from the germline V gene. The DNA of the CDR3 is TGTGCCAGCAGCCAGTCTAGGAGTGAAGCTTTCTTT. It encodes CASSQSRSEAFF.

The chain carries TRBV7-2 and TRBJ2-5; D possibly corresponds to TRBD2 (7 bases). Germline V gene sequence: CDR1 SGHTA, CDR2 FQGNSA. Trimming removed 6 bases from V and 2 bases from J, with 13 bases in between. The CDR3 extends over 14 amino acids. The DNA of the CDR3 is TGTGCCAGCAGGAGGGGAGGGGGGCAAGAGACCCAGTACTTC. Its translation: CASRRGGGQETQYF.